A selection of T cell receptor beta chains follows, all from one sample in a study of sequential checkpoint blockade in melanoma. Produced via immunoSEQ multiplex PCR; TCRdb's table is partial and in-frame only. Of more than 25,000 clones listed, around nine tenths are singletons. Specimen: CD8+ T cells sorted from blood (inferred from file names), collected from a patient given nivolumab and ipilimumab in sequence. These receptors were collected from a human donor with melanoma. Each CDR3 is given without its conserved first and last residue.

V gene,J gene,CDR3 protein
TRBV9,TRBJ2-1,ASSTAGTNNEQF
TRBV19,TRBJ2-7,ASSTGHPKYEQY
TRBV7-8,TRBJ1-2,ASSLGRGTSYGYT
TRBV28,TRBJ1-2,ASSSIGQLTNYGYT
TRBV19,TRBJ2-7,ASSIAQGPYEQY
TRBV28,TRBJ2-1,ASSLSRDRSYNEQF
TRBV6-1,TRBJ2-1,ASQLEAYNEQF
TRBV19,TRBJ1-1,ASRQGVGTEAF
TRBV9,TRBJ2-7,ASSVGSGRMDEQY
TRBV30,TRBJ1-2,AWSVHSGGYGYT
TRBV27,TRBJ2-7,ASSLSWGDSSYEQY
TRBV7-8,TRBJ2-7,ASSVGLAGGPGEQY
TRBV5-1,TRBJ2-1,ASSSRGVSGRADDEQF
TRBV27,TRBJ1-5,ASSLRQGDQPQH
TRBV27,-,ASSVGTSGYYEQY
TRBV9,TRBJ1-2,ASSGQGKDDYGYT
TRBV15,TRBJ2-3,ATSRERGGTDTQY
TRBV27,TRBJ1-5,ASSPGTLHNQPQH